This TCR beta chain originates from a study of blood T cells in healthy people across ages. Concerning this clonotype itself: Antigen unknown.

The study, taken as a whole, reports: The unknown donor CMV status may have confounded expanded clonotype changes.

Trimming took off 2 bases at V and 0 bases at J, with 8 bases between the two ends. This CDR3 region has 14 residues. Per germline, CDR1 SGHRS and CDR2 YFSETQ. The use of a sample-barcoded 5' primer and a J-beta primer mix characterized a second PCR of about 6 to 11 cycles. CDR3-containing paired-end reads numbered at least 2.5 million in each sample. Via MiXCR, TCRdb re-called the 5' RACE reads, giving one row per CDR3 protein. The table shows 800,000 to 950,000 distinct CDR3 sequences, with 25% to 35% occurring only once. These sequences were also reported in another study, on T cells of mothers and their children. That paper notes: Researchers report slightly higher, though non-significant, overlap in related mother-child pairs than in unrelated pairs.

The V call is TRBV5-1, the J call TRBJ2-5; D is tentatively TRBD1 or TRBD2 (5 bases each). The sample consisted of blood. The source of this sequence is a woman aged 40 to 49 in good health. This CDR3 is CASSLGTYQETQYF. CDR3 DNA sequence: TGCGCCAGCAGCTTAGGGACCTACCAAGAGACCCAGTACTTC.